This T cell receptor (beta chain) stems from a study of radiotherapy plus CTLA-4 blockade in lung cancer. Ipilimumab-mediated CTLA-4 blockade plus focal radiation was given to patients having chemo-refractory metastatic non-small-cell lung cancer. CDR3 length equals 15 residues. The V end lost 0 bases, the J end lost 3 bases, and 10 bases lay between the germline ends. Looked up from germline, CDR1 is SGDLS and CDR2 is YYNGEE. Study conclusions and caveats: Researchers report tumor-derived TCR clones expanding in blood after radiotherapy plus ipilimumab. Reports identified early blood T cell clone dynamics, with interferon-beta, as the best response predictor.

Sequencing was performed with immunoSEQ multiplex PCR; in TCRdb, only in-frame clones are kept and a portion is missing. Of around 59,000 clones listed, over 70% are singletons. About this clone: What it binds is unknown.

Sequencing was performed on peripheral blood, taken from a patient treated with radiotherapy plus ipilimumab. V and J are TRBV9 and TRBJ2-1, with D perhaps TRBD2 (6 bases). This receptor was identified in a human donor with non-small cell lung cancer who had a partial response to radiotherapy plus ipilimumab. This CDR3 reads CASSVGLGGYNEQFF. DNA for the CDR3: TGTGCCAGCAGCGTAGGACTAGGAGGCTACAATGAGCAGTTCTTC.